This T cell receptor beta chain derives from a study of shared clonotypes between healthy human individuals. TCRdb's table, derived via immunoSEQ multiplex PCR, lists solely in-frame clones and lacks some. This table has roughly 2.5 million clones, around nine tenths appearing once. This clone has just a few counts. Antigen unknown. Study-level findings and limits: The genetic and exposure-history diversity represented was limited by few donors. Relative to memory subsets, naive subsets generally showed larger estimated richness.

Germline lookup yields CDR1 SGHRS and CDR2 YFSETQ. V was pared by 8 bases and J by 0 bases, with 3 bases of the junction left unmatched. The CDR3 contains 15 residues. The sample consisted of naive CD4+ T cells sorted from blood. This sample's subset: CD45RA+ positively selected. The V gene is TRBV5-1, the J gene TRBJ1-6; 9 bases fit TRBD1. This sequence originates from a young man in good health. In DNA, the CDR3 is TGCGCCAGTTCGGACAGGGGCTCCTATAATTCACCCCTCCACTTT. This encodes CASSDRGSYNSPLHF.